This paragraph reports one T cell receptor beta chain. Some clones are missing from TCRdb's copy, which holds only in-frame ones; the method was immunoSEQ multiplex PCR. The sample contains about 330,000 clones, roughly 90% of which appear only once. This CDR3 contains 16 residues. V shed 4 bases and J shed 0 bases, with 15 bases lying between them. Specified treatment: around 19 received Ad26.COV2.S at low or high dose, single or two shots; a few received placebo; per-sample allocation not given. Each sample was drawn 63 days after the first injection (of vaccine or placebo). Wuhan-strain spike was delivered by a replication-incompetent Ad26 vector. The record originates from a study of Ad26.COV2.S vaccination and SARS-CoV-2 variants.

This chain connects TRBV23-1 to TRBJ1-1; D perhaps matches TRBD1 (6 bases). TRBV23-1 is classed as an ORF, of uncertain function. The source is a person aged 18-60 years who received the Ad26.COV2.S COVID-19 vaccine or a placebo. The material sequenced was peripheral blood, taken in a trial of Ad26.COV2.S vaccine versus placebo. In DNA form, the CDR3 reads TGCGCCAGCAGTCTAATCGACAGGAAGGTGAACACTGAAGCTTTCTTT. The encoded protein is CASSLIDRKVNTEAFF.